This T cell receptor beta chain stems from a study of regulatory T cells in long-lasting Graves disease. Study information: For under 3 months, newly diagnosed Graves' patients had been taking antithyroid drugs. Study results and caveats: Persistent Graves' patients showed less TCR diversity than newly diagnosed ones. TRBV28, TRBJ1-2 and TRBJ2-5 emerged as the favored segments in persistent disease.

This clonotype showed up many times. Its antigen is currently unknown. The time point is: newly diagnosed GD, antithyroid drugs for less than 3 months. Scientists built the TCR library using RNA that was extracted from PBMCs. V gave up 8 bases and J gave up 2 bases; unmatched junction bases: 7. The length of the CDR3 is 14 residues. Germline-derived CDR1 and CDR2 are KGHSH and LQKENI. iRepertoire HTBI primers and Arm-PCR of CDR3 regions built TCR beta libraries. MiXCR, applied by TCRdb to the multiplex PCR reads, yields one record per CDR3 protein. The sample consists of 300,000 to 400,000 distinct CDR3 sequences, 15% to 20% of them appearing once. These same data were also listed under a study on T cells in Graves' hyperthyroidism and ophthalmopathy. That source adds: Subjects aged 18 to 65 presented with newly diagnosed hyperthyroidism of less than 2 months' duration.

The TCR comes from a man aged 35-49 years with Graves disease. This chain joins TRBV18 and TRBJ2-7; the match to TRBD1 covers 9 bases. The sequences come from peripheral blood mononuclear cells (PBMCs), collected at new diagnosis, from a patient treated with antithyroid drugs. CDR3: CASSPRQGAYEQYF. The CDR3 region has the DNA TGTGCCAGCAGCCCTAGACAGGGGGCCTACGAGCAGTACTTC. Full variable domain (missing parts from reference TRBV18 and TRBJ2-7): NAGVMQNPRHLVRRRGQEARLRCSPMKGHSHVYWYRQLPEEGLKFMVYLQKENIIDESGMPKERFSAEFPKEGPSILRIQQVVRGDSAAYFCASSPRQGAYEQYFGPGTRLTVT.